This TCR beta chain was profiled in a study of regulatory T cells in long-lasting Graves disease. V lost 4 bases, J lost 4 bases, and 6 bases stayed unmatched. Per germline, CDR1 MNHNS and CDR2 SASEGT. The CDR3 is 15 amino acids. This clonotype was recorded a few times. Antigen unknown. The authors built TCR beta libraries using iRepertoire HTBI primers and Arm-PCR of CDR3 regions. One entry per CDR3 protein, called by TCRdb with MiXCR from the multiplex PCR reads. The sample includes roughly 500,000 distinct CDR3 sequences, roughly 21% of them seen just once. Whole-study results and caveats: Favored gene segments in persistent disease were TRBV28, TRBJ1-2 and TRBJ2-5. Persistent Graves' patients possessed reduced TCR diversity relative to recently diagnosed ones.

Time point here: persistent/refractory GD, antithyroid drugs over 5 years with positive TRAb. There was RNA extracted from PBMCs, and the TCR library was made from it. American Thyroid Association guidelines defined how Graves' disease was diagnosed. Blood from the periphery, around 9.3 milliliters in all, was drawn into EDTA tubes. The V and J genes are TRBV6-1 and TRBJ1-5, with TRBD1 matching 8 bases. This clonotype originated in a female donor with Graves disease. Sequencing was performed on peripheral blood mononuclear cells (PBMCs), taken when the disease was refractory, from a patient treated with antithyroid drugs. CDR3 DNA sequence: TGTGCCAGCAGTGTTTGGACAGGGTCAAATCAGCCCCAGCATTTT. It specifies CASSVWTGSNQPQHF.